This T cell receptor (beta chain) was found in a study of regulatory T cells in long-lasting Graves disease. Notes on the study in general: Newly diagnosed disease favored TRBV20-1 and TRBJ2-1 over persistent disease. New patients shared fewer public clonotypes (approximately 970) than persistent patients did (approximately 3,000).

Arm-PCR of CDR3 regions with iRepertoire HTBI primers generated TCR beta libraries. One entry per CDR3 protein, called by TCRdb with MiXCR from the multiplex PCR reads. The sample yields hundreds of thousands of distinct CDR3 sequences, 20% to 25% seen once. To note about this clonotype: The antigen is not known.

The CDR3 extends over 13 amino acids. V was shortened by 2 bases and J by 12 bases, with 17 bases between the two germline ends. The germline V gene encodes CDR1 SEHNR and CDR2 FQNEAQ (reference sequence). The time point is: persistent/refractory GD, antithyroid drugs over 5 years with positive TRAb. The TCR library was made from RNA that had been extracted from PBMCs in TRIzol. This sequence originates from a female donor with Graves disease. The source was peripheral blood mononuclear cells (PBMCs), collected when the disease was refractory, from a patient treated with antithyroid drugs. The gene calls are TRBV7-9 and TRBJ2-7; D gene ambiguous. CDR3 nucleotides: TGTGCCAGCAGCTTATCATCGGACCGATCAGGGTACTTC. It translates to CASSLSSDRSGYF.